The clone carrying this TCR beta chain was detected ten times or more. Its antigen is currently unknown. Unique molecular identifiers were present on the cDNA, and a universal primer site came from template switching. One entry per CDR3 protein, called by TCRdb with MiXCR from the 5' RACE reads. This table holds about 200,000 distinct CDR3 sequences, more than 6.5% found once. The data originate from a study of identical twins. Findings of the study overall: Out-of-frame alpha sequences that twins shared showed excess low generation probability. Fewer insertions marked abundant cord blood beta clonotypes; young adult naive trended weakly, memory not at all.

Germline CDR1 is SGHRS and CDR2 is YFSETQ. The CDR3 length is 17 residues. J lost 7 bases, V lost 4 bases, and 10 bases had no gene match. These data were likewise used in another study, on yellow fever vaccine responses in identical twins.

This receptor was taken from a woman under 30 in good health. The chain recombines TRBV5-1 with TRBJ2-1; 14 bases agree with TRBD2. The specimen sequenced was memory (CD45RO+) T cells sorted from blood. This CDR3 is CASSIKGTSGRGNEQFF. CDR3 coding DNA: TGCGCCAGCAGCATCAAGGGGACTAGCGGGAGAGGGAATGAGCAGTTCTTC.